Sequencing of this TCR beta chain was carried out in a study of shared clonotypes between healthy human individuals. On the study more broadly: Per donor, CD8 memory used one plate, CD8 naive used two, CD4 memory used three and CD4 naive used three.

General study results and limits: Incompleteness in sorted-subset sequencing, despite large depth, was shown by rarefaction.

CD45RO-negative, CCR7-selected cells formed the naive CD8 fraction, which excluded terminally differentiated effector memory CD45RA+ cells. This clone was found once. Its antigen is not known. This specimen includes other DNA sequences encoding the same CDR3. Trimming took off 2 bases at V and 8 bases at J, with 3 bases between the two ends. There are 10 residues in the CDR3. The germline CDR1 and CDR2 sequences are GTSNPN and SVGIG (reference sequence). Produced via immunoSEQ multiplex PCR; TCRdb's table is partial and in-frame only. The table records 2 million or so clones, about 95% of them present only once.

The chain uses TRBV30 and TRBJ2-2; D is ambiguous. This receptor was obtained from a man in his late teens or twenties in good health. Sequenced: naive CD8+ T cells sorted from blood. The CDR3 nucleotides are TGTGCCTGGAGTCTGGGGGAGCTGTTTTTT. This gives the protein CAWSLGELFF.